A selection of T cell receptor beta chains follows, all from one sample in a study of early T cells in non-severe SARS-CoV-2 infection. A single record per CDR3 protein comes from TCRdb applying MiXCR to the 5' RACE reads. The repertoire holds some 40,000 distinct CDR3 sequences, with approximately 6% as singletons. The sequenced sample was whole blood, obtained at baseline. The receptors stem from an adult who was a healthcare worker with PCR-confirmed SARS-CoV-2 infection or an uninfected control (not recorded which). CDR3s leave out the opening cysteine and the closing phenylalanine or tryptophan.

j_gene | len | v_gene | CDR3aa
TRBJ1-1 | 11 | TRBV19 | ATAYRGGTEAF
TRBJ2-7 | 12 | TRBV10-3 | AISGGISSYEQY
TRBJ2-3 | 14 | TRBV5-6 | ASSFEGRGFTDTQY
TRBJ1-1 | 15 | TRBV7-3 | ASSSRPGPSQPTEAF
TRBJ2-7 | 13 | TRBV6-1 | ASSEVTGFSYEQY
TRBJ1-5 | 13 | TRBV20-1 | SASKRGQYNQPQH
TRBJ2-7 | 14 | TRBV28 | ASSFSTGGRSYEQY
TRBJ2-6 | 17 | TRBV12-3/TRBV12-4 | ASSPLTSFFASGANVLT
TRBJ1-2 | 13 | TRBV7-2 | ASSPGGRGNYGYT
TRBJ1-1 | 9 | TRBV7-2 | ASRANTEAF
TRBJ1-1 | 15 | TRBV7-8 | ASSFRRGRKEGTEAF
TRBJ2-3 | 14 | TRBV9 | ASSAHRLVPTDTQY
TRBJ1-1 | 13 | TRBV4-1 | ASSQTQGWNTEAF
TRBJ2-2 | 13 | TRBV3-1 | ASNLAGGHTGELF
TRBJ1-2 | 13 | TRBV5-1 | ASSLVPGANYGYT
TRBJ1-5 | 16 | TRBV7-9 | ASSLSDRALDSNQPQH
TRBJ2-1 | 14 | TRBV20-1 | SARHPGTSHGVPQF
TRBJ2-5 | 12 | TRBV20-1 | SARDHGGTKTQY
TRBJ1-1 | 13 | TRBV6-5 | ASSYSSQGRTEAF
TRBJ2-5 | 13 | TRBV15 | ATSRTGTRGETQY
TRBJ1-6 | 14 | TRBV6-1 | ASSEAVGTGDSPLH
TRBJ2-6 | 16 | TRBV3-1 | ASSQVRTGPSGANVLT
TRBJ1-2 | 12 | TRBV6-2/TRBV6-3 | ASSPRGRSYGYT
TRBJ2-3 | 9 | TRBV24-1 | ATSDGMAQY
TRBJ2-1 | 14 | TRBV20-1 | SARDPSGALHNEQF
TRBJ2-7 | 11 | TRBV6-2/TRBV6-3 | ASTQRAGSEQY
TRBJ2-4 | 10 | TRBV19 | ATDPGKNIQY
TRBJ2-7 | 11 | TRBV5-1 | ASSFGILYEQY
TRBJ1-1 | 12 | TRBV6-5 | ASSQRTGLTEAF
TRBJ2-2 | 13 | TRBV10-2 | ASRTGTGGTGELF
TRBJ2-1 | 11 | TRBV5-1 | ASSSTAHNEQF
TRBJ1-5 | 12 | TRBV20-1 | SALTSRDNQPQH
TRBJ2-5 | 7 | TRBV20-1 | SAEETQY
TRBJ2-3 | 13 | TRBV2 | ASRPGPESTDTQY
TRBJ2-6 | 15 | TRBV3-1 | ASSQDGTNSGANVLT
TRBJ1-5 | 14 | TRBV12-3/TRBV12-4 | ASSYEQGPPGQPQH
TRBJ2-1 | 13 | TRBV19 | ASSTEGSSYNEQF
TRBJ2-5 | 12 | TRBV20-1 | SAKAGGPRETQY
TRBJ2-7 | 14 | TRBV6-2/TRBV6-3 | ASSPFGQGASYEQY
TRBJ2-3 | 9 | TRBV29-1 | SPARGDTQY
TRBJ1-5 | 13 | TRBV7-2 | ASSLVREKGQPQH
TRBJ2-3 | 15 | TRBV5-6 | ASSLRTSGSPTDTQY
TRBJ1-2 | 14 | TRBV19 | ASRGGTWGEGYGYT
TRBJ1-2 | 13 | TRBV6-5 | ASSQGNRGDYGYT
TRBJ2-1 | 12 | TRBV9 | ASAGDRNYNEQF
TRBJ2-1 | 13 | TRBV20-1 | SAPGVLAGDNEQF